The next 3 T cell receptor beta chains were all read from a single sample in a study of identical twins. TCRdb recomputed calls from the 5' RACE reads with MiXCR, one row per CDR3 protein. The sample has 200,000 to 250,000 distinct CDR3 sequences; 6% to 9% are singletons. These same records also appear under a second study, on yellow fever vaccine responses in identical twins.

Sequenced sample: memory (CD45RO+) T cells sorted from blood. These TCRs come from a woman in her late teens or twenties in good health.

This clonotype appeared a few times. CDR3 nucleotides: TGTGCCAGCAGCTTGAACAGGGCGCGGACCCAGTACTTC. Translation: CASSLNRARTQYF. The rearrangement joins TRBV5-6 to TRBJ2-5; the D gene is possibly TRBD1 (6 bases). CDR1 and CDR2 (germline): SGHDT, YYEEEE. This CDR3 region has 13 residues. V lost 1 base and J lost 7, with 11 bases in between.

The genes are TRBV18 and TRBJ1-1; D is possibly TRBD1 (5 bases). The germline V gene has CDR1 KGHSH and CDR2 LQKENI. This CDR3 has 12 amino acids. V gave up 2 bases and J gave up 7 bases, with 8 bases separating them. The chain's CDR3 is CASSPDQGEAFF. DNA of the CDR3: TGTGCCAGCTCACCAGATCAGGGTGAAGCTTTCTTT.

This clonotype was found a few times. The CDR3 here is CSASLAGGDSYEQYF. The CDR3 nucleotides read TGCAGTGCTTCACTAGCGGGGGGGGATTCCTACGAGCAGTACTTC. The chain links TRBV20-1 to TRBJ2-7, with 13 bases matching TRBD2. This CDR3 spans 15 amino acids. Germline V gene data show CDR1 as DFQATT and CDR2 as SNEGSKA (reference sequence). Trimming removed 5 bases from V and 1 base from J; junction bases left unmatched: 5.